The following is a T cell receptor beta chain sequence with its context. Its antigen is unknown. Germline V lookup: CDR1 LGHDT, CDR2 YNNKEL (reference sequence). With 1 base removed from V and 4 bases from J, the gap between germline ends came to 8 bases. This CDR3 spans 14 amino acids. The data stem from a study of Ad26.COV2.S vaccination and SARS-CoV-2 variants. This table comes from immunoSEQ multiplex PCR, and its TCRdb copy is limited to in-frame clones, with some not included. The data contain roughly 140,000 clones, around 86% of them seen just once; the ten biggest clones take up 5%. Study findings and constraints: Across vaccine and placebo recipients, the breadth of non-spike TCRs was similar.

V and J are TRBV3-1 (or the pseudogene TRBV3-2) and TRBJ1-5; D ambiguous. The receptor comes from a human donor who had recovered from COVID-19. The starting material was peripheral blood, obtained after recovery from COVID-19. CDR3 coding DNA: TGTGCCAGCAGCCAAGGTCCAGGAAATCAGCCCCAGCATTTT. Protein: CASSQGPGNQPQHF.